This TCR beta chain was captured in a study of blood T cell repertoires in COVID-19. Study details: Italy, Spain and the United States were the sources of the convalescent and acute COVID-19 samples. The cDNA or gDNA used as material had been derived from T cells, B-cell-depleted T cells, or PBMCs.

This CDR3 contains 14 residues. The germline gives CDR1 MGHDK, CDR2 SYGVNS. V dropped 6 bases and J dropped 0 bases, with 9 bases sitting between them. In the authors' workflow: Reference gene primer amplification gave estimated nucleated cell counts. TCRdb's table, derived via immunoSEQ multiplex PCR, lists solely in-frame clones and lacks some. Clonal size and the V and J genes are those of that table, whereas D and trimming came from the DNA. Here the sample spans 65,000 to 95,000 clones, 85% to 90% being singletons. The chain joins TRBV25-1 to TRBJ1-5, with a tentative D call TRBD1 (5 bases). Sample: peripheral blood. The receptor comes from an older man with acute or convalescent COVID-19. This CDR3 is CASSDSYSNQPQHF. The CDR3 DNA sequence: TGTGCCAGCAGCGACAGTTATAGCAATCAGCCCCAGCATTTT. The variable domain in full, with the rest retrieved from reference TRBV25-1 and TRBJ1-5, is EADIYQTPRYLVIGTGKKITLECSQTMGHDKMYWYQQDPGMELHLIHYSYGVNSTEKGDLSSESTVSRIRTEHFPLTLESARPSHTSQYLCASSDSYSNQPQHFGDGTRLSIL.